This passage covers 23 T cell receptor beta chains from one sample sequenced in a study of cytomegalovirus exposure and HLA in healthy donors. The data were produced by immunoSEQ multiplex PCR, yet TCRdb's version contains in-frame clones alone and is incomplete. Among some 110,000 clones listed, approximately 94% were seen once. The material sequenced was PBMCs. The source is a woman under 30 in good health and CMV-seronegative.

The chain recombines TRBV29-1 with TRBJ2-5; maybe TRBD2 (6 bases). V was clipped by 6 bases and J by 9 bases, with 20 bases between them. Looked up from germline, CDR1 is SQVTM and CDR2 is ANQGSEA. This CDR3 region has 13 residues. The CDR3 region has the DNA TGCAGCGTCCCTTCTAGACTAGGCATTTCCCAGTACTTC. Protein product: CSVPSRLGISQYF.

The CDR3 loop reads CASSPHLIAGGNDEQFF. In DNA form, the CDR3 reads TGTGCCAGCAGCCCACACCTTATAGCGGGAGGGAACGATGAGCAGTTCTTC. The chain combines TRBV7-2 with TRBJ2-1; 11 positions agree with TRBD2. CDR3 size: 17 residues. V dropped 5 bases and J dropped 8; count of bases not matched to a gene: 14. The germline CDR1 and CDR2 sequences are SGHTA and FQGNSA.

The chain recombines TRBV28 with TRBJ2-1, with 15 nucleotides matching TRBD2. CDR3 length: 16 amino acids. V lost 5 bases, J lost 12 bases, and 11 bases stayed unmatched. Germline CDR1 and CDR2: MDHEN and SYDVKM. The CDR3 DNA follows: TGTGCCAGCAGTACTTCCGGACTAGCGGGGGGGCGCGGGCAGTTCTTC. This gives the protein CASSTSGLAGGRGQFF.

This chain links TRBV5-4 with TRBJ1-1; tentative D call: TRBD1 (5 bases). Per the germline V gene, CDR1 is SGHNT and CDR2 is YYREEE (reference sequence). V shed 4 bases and J shed 2 bases, with 21 bases lying between them. This CDR3 spans 17 amino acids. CDR3: CASSTENTPGYNTEAFF. The CDR3, as DNA: TGTGCCAGCAGCACCGAAAATACCCCAGGGTACAACACTGAAGCTTTCTTT. The full variable domain, its missing parts supplied by reference TRBV5-4 and TRBJ1-1, is ETGVTQSPTHLIKTRGQQVTLRCSSQSGHNTVSWYQQALGQGPQFIFQYYREEENGRGNFPPRFSGLQFPNYSSELNVNALELDDSALYLCASSTENTPGYNTEAFFGQGTRLTVV.

This chain links TRBV7-3 with TRBJ2-6, with D possibly TRBD2 on 6 matching bases. The V and J ends lost 3 bases and 2 bases respectively, with 11 bases between them. From germline, CDR1 is SGHTA and CDR2 FQGTGA. The CDR3 length is 16 residues. CDR3 residues: CASSFPAGPGANVLTF. The CDR3 DNA is TGTGCCAGCAGCTTTCCGGCGGGACCTGGGGCCAACGTCCTGACTTTC.

The chain carries TRBV2 and TRBJ2-7; possibly TRBD2 for D (5 bases). The germline CDR1 and CDR2 sequences are SNHLY and FYNNEI. This CDR3 is 15 amino acids long. Trimming shortened V by 4 bases and J by 0 bases, and 13 bases separated the two germline ends. CDR3 residues: CASSVVRVGSYEQYF. The DNA for the CDR3 is TGTGCCAGCAGTGTTGTGCGGGTCGGCTCCTACGAGCAGTACTTC.

The gene calls are TRBV7-9 and TRBJ1-3; no clear D gene. CDR1 is SEHNR, CDR2 FQNEAQ, per germline (reference sequence). V was trimmed by 5 bases and J by 1 base, leaving 6 bases between them. The CDR3 spans 13 residues. The CDR3 here is CASSPRSGNTIYF. CDR3 sequence (DNA): TGTGCCAGCAGCCCCCGTTCTGGAAACACCATATATTTT.

The rearrangement joins TRBV5-1 to TRBJ1-1; D not certain. The CDR3 is made up of 16 amino acids. Germline V lookup: CDR1 SGHRS, CDR2 YFSETQ. Deletions cut 0 bases from V and 0 bases from J, with 12 bases between. CDR3 bases: TGCGCCAGCAGCTTGGTGGCAGGTGCGATGAACACTGAAGCTTTCTTT. This gives the protein CASSLVAGAMNTEAFF. Combining the CDR3 with reference TRBV5-1 and TRBJ1-1 gives the whole variable domain KAGVTQTPRYLIKTRGQQVTLSCSPISGHRSVSWYQQTPGQGLQFLFEYFSETQRNKGNFPGRFSGRQFSNSRSEMNVSTLELGDSALYLCASSLVAGAMNTEAFFGQGTRLTVV.

V and J are TRBV4-1 and TRBJ2-2; D gene uncertain. The germline CDR1 and CDR2 sequences are MGHRA and YSYEKL. The V end was cut by 3 bases, the J end by 6 bases, with 8 bases between. There are 13 residues in the CDR3. The CDR3 spells CASSHMESGELFF. The CDR3 DNA sequence: TGCGCCAGCAGCCATATGGAGTCCGGGGAGCTGTTTTTT.

This clone appeared once. The chain uses TRBV5-1 and TRBJ1-5; D may be TRBD1 (6 bases). The V gene lost 0 bases and the J gene lost 6 bases, with 10 bases spanning the gap. CDR3 length equals 14 residues. The germline V gene has CDR1 SGHRS and CDR2 YFSETQ. The CDR3 DNA reads as TGCGCCAGCAGCTTGGACAGGGAAAGTCAGCCCCAGCATTTT. Translation: CASSLDRESQPQHF. Complete variable domain (other parts from reference TRBV5-1 and TRBJ1-5): KAGVTQTPRYLIKTRGQQVTLSCSPISGHRSVSWYQQTPGQGLQFLFEYFSETQRNKGNFPGRFSGRQFSNSRSEMNVSTLELGDSALYLCASSLDRESQPQHFGDGTRLSIL.

In DNA, the CDR3 is TGTGCCAGTTCCCAGACAGAAAGCAATCAGCCCCAGCATTTT. As protein: CASSQTESNQPQHF. This chain links TRBV19 with TRBJ1-5, with a tentative D call TRBD1 (5 bases). In germline, CDR1 is LNHDA, CDR2 SQIVND (reference sequence). The CDR3 sequence is 14 residues long. The V and J ends lost 8 bases and 1 base respectively, with 12 bases between them.

The chain combines TRBV19 with TRBJ2-5; 7 bases align to TRBD1. CDR3 length: 11 residues. Trimming cost V 8 bases and J 7 bases; bases outside gene matches: 4. In germline, CDR1 is LNHDA, CDR2 SQIVND (reference sequence). The CDR3 coding sequence is TGTGCCAGTTCGGACAGGAGGACCCAGTACTTC. Protein sequence: CASSDRRTQYF.

CDR3 amino acids: CASSTGPGLDEKLFF. The CDR3 DNA follows: TGTGCCAGTAGTACCGGACCGGGACTGGATGAAAAACTGTTTTTT. The chain links TRBV19 to TRBJ1-4; maybe TRBD1 (5 bases). Deletions cut 4 bases from V and 6 bases from J, with 15 bases between. Germline values: CDR1 LNHDA, CDR2 SQIVND (reference sequence). The CDR3 is 15 amino acids.

The CDR3 reads CASSDRGLGQTLHF. CDR3 nucleotide sequence: TGTGCCAGCAGCGACAGGGGGCTGGGGCAAACCCTCCACTTT. The chain joins TRBV5-4 to TRBJ1-6, with 10 positions matching TRBD1. This CDR3 comprises 14 residues. Germline V gives CDR1 SGHNT, CDR2 YYREEE (reference sequence). The V and J ends lost 4 bases and 14 bases, in that order; junction bases with no gene match: 9. Variable domain in full (rest from reference TRBV5-4 and TRBJ1-6): ETGVTQSPTHLIKTRGQQVTLRCSSQSGHNTVSWYQQALGQGPQFIFQYYREEENGRGNFPPRFSGLQFPNYSSELNVNALELDDSALYLCASSDRGLGQTLHFGNGTRLTVT.

This sequence joins TRBV5-4 and TRBJ2-7; TRBD2 might be the D (5 bases). This CDR3 contains 15 residues. V lost 1 base, J lost 3 bases, and 14 bases lay in between. The germline V gene encodes CDR1 SGHNT and CDR2 YYREEE (reference sequence). In nucleotides, the CDR3 is TGTGCCAGCAGCTTGCCCCGGACGGGAAGCTACGAGCAGTACTTC. Protein: CASSLPRTGSYEQYF.

This chain uses TRBV6-6 with TRBJ1-2, with D tentatively TRBD1 (5 bases). The germline CDR1 and CDR2 sequences are MNHNY and SVGAGI (reference sequence). This CDR3 has 12 amino acids. The ends were cut back, 7 bases at V and 8 bases at J, with 14 bases in the middle. This chain's CDR3 is CASMQGLEGYTF. CDR3 nucleotides: TGTGCCAGCATGCAGGGTCTGGAAGGCTACACCTTC.

V gene TRBV7-2 combines with J gene TRBJ2-7; a possible D gene is TRBD1 (5 bases). Trimming left V 2 bases short and J 1 base short, with 9 bases between. CDR3 length equals 14 residues. In germline, CDR1 is SGHTA, CDR2 FQGNSA. CDR3: CASSLRSGSYEQYF. Written as DNA, the CDR3 is TGTGCCAGCAGCTTAAGGTCAGGGTCCTACGAGCAGTACTTC.

The gene calls are TRBV28 and TRBJ2-2, with D unresolved. Germline V lookup: CDR1 MDHEN, CDR2 SYDVKM. The CDR3 totals 14 residues. Trimming removed 8 bases at V and 6 bases at J, with 16 bases between. The CDR3 here is CASRYLADAGELFF. For the CDR3, the DNA is TGTGCCAGCCGTTACTTGGCGGATGCCGGGGAGCTGTTTTTT.

This clone has just a few counts. The genes are TRBV2 and TRBJ1-3; TRBD1 matches 9 bases. From germline, CDR1 is SNHLY and CDR2 FYNNEI. The CDR3 has 13 residues. V dropped 7 bases and J dropped 11; count of bases not matched to a gene: 9. The CDR3 reads CASTSMDRGAIYF. CDR3 DNA sequence: TGTGCCAGCACCTCAATGGACAGGGGCGCCATATATTTT.

The V gene is TRBV11-1, the J gene TRBJ2-2; 8 positions match TRBD2. Germline CDR1 SGHAT, CDR2 FQDESV (reference sequence). The CDR3 extends over 16 amino acids. Trimming took 1 base from V and 5 from J; bases not matched to a gene: 6. In nucleotides, the CDR3 is TGTGCCAGCAGCTTAGATCTGCGGGGGGTTACCGGGGAGCTGTTTTTT. Its translation is CASSLDLRGVTGELFF.

The V gene is TRBV5-1, the J gene TRBJ1-2, with D maybe TRBD1 (6 bases). V was clipped by 4 bases and J by 6 bases, with 16 bases between them. The CDR3 is 14 amino acids. In germline, CDR1 is SGHRS, CDR2 YFSETQ. CDR3 loop: CASSREGGLDGYTF. CDR3 sequence (DNA): TGCGCCAGCAGCCGGGAGGGGGGACTTGATGGCTACACCTTC.

J is TRBJ2-1 and V is TRBV9; 7 bases fit TRBD2. With V trimmed by 2 bases and J by 5 bases, 4 bases remained unmatched. This CDR3 region has 14 residues. CDR1 is SGDLS, CDR2 YYNGEE, per germline. CDR3 DNA: TGTGCCAGCAGCGTGGCTAGCGGAGACAATGAGCAGTTCTTC. Translating it yields CASSVASGDNEQFF.

The chain carries TRBV19 and TRBJ1-1, with D uncertain. V was clipped by 7 bases and J by 0 bases, with 12 bases between them. The CDR3 spans 14 residues. Germline V gene lookup returns CDR1 LNHDA and CDR2 SQIVND (reference sequence). CDR3 DNA: TGTGCCAGTACCCTGACACCTTTGAACACTGAAGCTTTCTTT. Its translation is CASTLTPLNTEAFF.